This T cell receptor beta chain was found in a study of CDR3 diversity in severe acne. MiXCR, applied by TCRdb to the PCR reads, yields one record per CDR3 protein. The table shows some 84,000 distinct CDR3 sequences, with 45% to 55% occurring only once. This clonotype was seen a handful of times. CDR1 GTSNPN and CDR2 SVGIG come from the germline V gene (reference sequence). The CDR3 is 14 amino acids. The V end lost 3 bases, the J end lost 4 bases, and 15 bases lay between the germline ends. Specimen: blood. This clonotype was obtained from a male donor in good health, without acne. The V gene is TRBV30, the J gene TRBJ1-1, with D possibly matching TRBD1 (6 bases). CDR3 bases: TGTGCCTGGAGCAGAACAGGGTCGGGCACTGAAGCTTTCTTT. It translates to CAWSRTGSGTEAFF.